The rows below give T cell receptor beta chains drawn from one sample of a study of blood T cell repertoires in COVID-19. Assay used: immunoSEQ multiplex PCR; TCRdb lists only in-frame clones, some missing. The data show some 89,000 clones, about 87% seen once. Sequences were obtained from peripheral blood. These receptors were taken from a human donor in a cohort sampled during active COVID-19. Both conserved end residues are part of each CDR3. D genes are given only for firm matches. Clone size is shown for a subset of rows, as once, few, many or a class of expanded clone.

>.|TRBJ2-2|TRBV3-1/TRBV3-2|.
CASSHETARHTNTGELFF
TGTGCCAGCAGCCATGAGACAGCACGACACACTAACACCGGGGAGCTGTTTTTT
>TRBD1|TRBJ1-2|TRBV9|once
CASSDGQASGYTF
TGTGCCAGCAGTGACGGACAGGCGTCCGGCTACACCTTC
>TRBD1|TRBJ2-7|TRBV5-1|.
CASSGTGGPHEQYF
TGCGCCAGCAGCGGCACAGGGGGCCCGCACGAGCAGTACTTC
>.|TRBJ1-5|TRBV30|few
CAWSVRGTPNQPQHF
TGTGCCTGGAGTGTAAGAGGGACTCCCAATCAGCCCCAGCATTTT
>TRBD2|TRBJ2-2|TRBV19|once
CASRGGTSKGELFF
TGTGCCAGTAGGGGGGGGACTAGCAAAGGGGAGCTGTTTTTT
>.|TRBJ1-1|TRBV12-3/TRBV12-4|once
CASSTGQFTEAFF
TGTGCCAGCAGTACAGGACAATTCACTGAAGCTTTCTTT
>.|TRBJ1-1|TRBV29-1|.
CSVENRGARAFF
TGCAGCGTTGAGAACCGGGGGGCGCGAGCTTTCTTT
>.|TRBJ2-7|TRBV9|few
CASSVGVASSYEQYF
TGTGCCAGCAGCGTAGGGGTAGCGTCATCCTACGAGCAGTACTTC
>.|TRBJ2-5|TRBV7-9|.
CASSTHRAETQYF
TGTGCCAGCAGCACACACAGGGCGGAGACCCAGTACTTC
>.|TRBJ1-5|TRBV28|.
CASSWGANANQPQHF
TGTGCCAGCAGTTGGGGCGCAAACGCCAATCAGCCCCAGCATTTT
>.|TRBJ1-2|TRBV5-1|many
CASSYTGSSYGYTF
TGCGCCAGCAGCTATACAGGTTCGTCCTATGGCTACACCTTC
>TRBD1|TRBJ2-7|TRBV30|few
CAWSGAVRTGGSYEQYF
TGTGCCTGGAGTGGAGCAGTAAGAACAGGGGGCTCGTACGAGCAGTACTTC
>.|TRBJ1-1|TRBV6-5|.
CASSYSTYRVNTEAFF
TGTGCCAGCAGTTACTCTACCTACAGGGTGAACACTGAAGCTTTCTTT
>.|TRBJ1-2|TRBV3-1/TRBV3-2|.
CASSLTGTPDYGYTF
TGTGCCAGCAGCCTAACAGGGACCCCTGACTATGGCTACACCTTC
>TRBD2|TRBJ2-5|TRBV27|.
CASSLGRERETQYF
TGTGCCAGCAGTTTGGGGCGGGAGCGCGAGACCCAGTACTTC
>TRBD2|TRBJ2-5|TRBV7-9|.
CASSTRLAGDQETQYF
TGTGCCAGCAGCACCCGACTAGCGGGGGATCAAGAGACCCAGTACTTC
>.|TRBJ2-7|TRBV29-1|once
CSVVTVYEQYF
TGCAGCGTTGTTACAGTCTACGAGCAGTACTTC
>.|TRBJ2-1|TRBV10-2|.
CASLFPSSYNEQFF
TGCGCCAGCCTATTCCCGAGCTCCTACAATGAGCAGTTCTTC
>.|TRBJ1-2|TRBV6-5|.
CASTSSDYGYTF
TGTGCCAGCACTTCCAGCGACTATGGCTACACCTTC
>.|TRBJ1-2|TRBV5-1|once
CASSLDSRVGYTF
TGCGCCAGCAGCTTGGATTCCAGGGTAGGCTACACCTTC
>.|TRBJ2-5|TRBV7-9|.
CASSTHIRQGGSETQYF
TGTGCCAGCAGCACCCACATCCGGCAGGGAGGATCCGAGACCCAGTACTTC
>TRBD2|TRBJ2-1|TRBV3-1/TRBV3-2|.
CASSPRTSRNEQFF
TGTGCCAGCAGCCCCCGGACTAGCCGCAATGAGCAGTTCTTC
>.|TRBJ1-1|TRBV11-2|.
CASSLSPGAGEAFF
TGTGCCAGCAGCCTATCCCCAGGGGCTGGTGAAGCTTTCTTT
>.|TRBJ2-1|TRBV3-1/TRBV3-2|.
CASSQDWRDNEQFF
TGTGCCAGCAGCCAAGATTGGAGAGACAATGAGCAGTTCTTC
>.|TRBJ2-2|TRBV13|.
CASSLAGSNTGELFF
TGTGCCAGCAGCTTAGCGGGGTCGAACACCGGGGAGCTGTTTTTT
>TRBD1|TRBJ1-2|TRBV24-1|.
CATSDPGQPQDGYTF
TGTGCCACCAGTGACCCGGGACAGCCCCAAGATGGCTACACCTTC
>.|TRBJ2-2|TRBV7-6|.
CASSWGHKTSNTGELFF
TGTGCCAGCAGCTGGGGGCATAAGACATCGAACACCGGGGAGCTGTTTTTT
>TRBD1|TRBJ2-7|TRBV9|.
CASSGEGQGNYEQYF
TGTGCCAGCAGCGGAGAGGGACAGGGGAACTACGAGCAGTACTTC